The clone carrying this TCR beta chain was seen only once. What it recognizes is unknown. With a much larger clone just one base away, this may be a read error. Building the TCR beta libraries relied on iRepertoire HTBI primers, and CDR3 regions underwent Arm-PCR. MiXCR was run by TCRdb on the multiplex PCR reads, yielding one entry per CDR3 protein. Among roughly 450,000 distinct CDR3 sequences, 20% to 25% were seen once, and the ten largest hold over 7.5%. Germline assignment: CDR1 ENHRY and CDR2 SYGVKD. The CDR3 loop spans 14 amino acids. The germline V and J ends were trimmed by 3 bases and 7 bases, with 13 bases remaining between them. This entry is derived from a study of regulatory T cells in long-lasting Graves disease. Study-level points and caveats: Under persistent disease, TRBV28, TRBJ1-2 and TRBJ2-5 were used preferentially. The study found persistent patients shared more public clonotypes (2,741) than new patients (over 900).

This sample's time point: persistent/refractory GD, antithyroid drugs over 5 years with positive TRAb. PBMC-extracted RNA yielded the TCR library. It was an endocrinology department in Xi'an, China, that provided the patients. A roughly 10-milliliter sample of peripheral blood was drawn into EDTA tubes. The sequences come from peripheral blood mononuclear cells (PBMCs), collected when the disease was refractory, from a patient treated with antithyroid drugs. This receptor was identified in a female donor with Graves disease. The chain combines TRBV10-3 with TRBJ1-5; D is perhaps TRBD1 (6 bases). CDR3 region: CAISEGTRGQPQHF. In DNA, the CDR3 is TGTGCCATCAGTGAAGGGACACGGGGGCAGCCCCAGCATTTT.